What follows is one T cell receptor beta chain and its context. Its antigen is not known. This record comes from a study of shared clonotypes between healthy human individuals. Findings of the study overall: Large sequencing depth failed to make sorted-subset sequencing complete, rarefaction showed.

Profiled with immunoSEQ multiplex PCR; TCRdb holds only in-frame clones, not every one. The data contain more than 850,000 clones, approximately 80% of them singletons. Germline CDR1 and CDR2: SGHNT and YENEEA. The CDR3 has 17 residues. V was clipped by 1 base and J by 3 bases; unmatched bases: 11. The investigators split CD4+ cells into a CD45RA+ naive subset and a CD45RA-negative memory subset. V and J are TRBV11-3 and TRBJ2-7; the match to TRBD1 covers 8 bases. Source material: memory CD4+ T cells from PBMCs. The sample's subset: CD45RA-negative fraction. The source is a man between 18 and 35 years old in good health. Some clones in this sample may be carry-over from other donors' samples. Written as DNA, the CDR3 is TGTGCCAGCAGCTTAGGGACAGGGACTGGGGTCGTCTACGAGCAGTACTTC. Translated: CASSLGTGTGVVYEQYF.